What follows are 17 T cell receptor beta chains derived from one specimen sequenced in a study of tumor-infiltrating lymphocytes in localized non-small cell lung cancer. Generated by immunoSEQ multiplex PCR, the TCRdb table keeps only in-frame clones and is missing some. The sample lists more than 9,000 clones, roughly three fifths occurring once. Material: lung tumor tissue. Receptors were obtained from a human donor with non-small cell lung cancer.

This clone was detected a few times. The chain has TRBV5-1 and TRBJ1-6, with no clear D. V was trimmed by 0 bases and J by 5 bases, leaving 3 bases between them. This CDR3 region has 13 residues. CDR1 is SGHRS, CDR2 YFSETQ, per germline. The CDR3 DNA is TGCGCCAGCAGCTTGGGGGATAATTCACCCCTCCACTTT. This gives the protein CASSLGDNSPLHF.

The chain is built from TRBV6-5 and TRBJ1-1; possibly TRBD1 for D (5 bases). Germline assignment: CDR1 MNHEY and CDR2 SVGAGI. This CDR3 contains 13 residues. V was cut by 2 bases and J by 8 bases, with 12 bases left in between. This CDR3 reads CASSYTGVGEAFF. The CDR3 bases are TGTGCCAGCAGTTACACAGGAGTTGGCGAAGCTTTCTTT.

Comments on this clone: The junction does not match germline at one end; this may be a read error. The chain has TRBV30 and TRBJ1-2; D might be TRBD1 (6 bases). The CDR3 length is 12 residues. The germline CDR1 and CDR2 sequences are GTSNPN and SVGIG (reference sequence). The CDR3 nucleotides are TGTACCTGGAGACCGGTGACAGGTGGCTACACCTTC. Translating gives CTWRPVTGGYTF.

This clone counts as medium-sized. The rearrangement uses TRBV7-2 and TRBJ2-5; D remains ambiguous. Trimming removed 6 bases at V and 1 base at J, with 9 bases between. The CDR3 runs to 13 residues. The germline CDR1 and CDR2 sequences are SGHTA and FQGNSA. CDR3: CASSVWRQETQYF. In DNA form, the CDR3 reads TGTGCCAGCAGTGTGTGGCGCCAAGAGACCCAGTACTTC.

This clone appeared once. CDR3 coding DNA: TGCGCCAGCAGCCAAGGAATCATCACAGATACGCAGTATTTT. Translation: CASSQGIITDTQYF. V gene TRBV4-1 combines with J gene TRBJ2-3; D is ambiguous. CDR3 length: 14 amino acids. Germline loops: CDR1 MGHRA, CDR2 YSYEKL. Trimming pared 1 base from V and 2 bases from J, leaving 7 bases between.

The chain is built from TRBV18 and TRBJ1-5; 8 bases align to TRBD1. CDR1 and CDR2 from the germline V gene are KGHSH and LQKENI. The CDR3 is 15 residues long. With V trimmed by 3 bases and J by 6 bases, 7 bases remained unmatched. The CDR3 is CASSPVQGAFQPQHF. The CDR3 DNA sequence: TGTGCCAGCTCACCTGTTCAGGGGGCATTTCAGCCCCAGCATTTT.

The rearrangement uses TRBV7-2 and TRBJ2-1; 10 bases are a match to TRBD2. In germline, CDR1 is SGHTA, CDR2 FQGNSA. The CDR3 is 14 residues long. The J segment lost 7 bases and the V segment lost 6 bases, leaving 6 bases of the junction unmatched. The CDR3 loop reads CASRAGGPGNEQFF. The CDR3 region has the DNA TGTGCCAGCAGAGCGGGGGGGCCGGGAAATGAGCAGTTCTTC.

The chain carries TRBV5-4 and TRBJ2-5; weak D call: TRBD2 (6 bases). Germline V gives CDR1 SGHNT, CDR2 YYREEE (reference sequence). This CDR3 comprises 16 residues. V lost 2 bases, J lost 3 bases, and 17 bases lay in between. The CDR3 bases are TGTGCCAGCAGCTTTTGGTTAGGGTCGGGAGAAGAGACCCAGTACTTC. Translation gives CASSFWLGSGEETQYF.

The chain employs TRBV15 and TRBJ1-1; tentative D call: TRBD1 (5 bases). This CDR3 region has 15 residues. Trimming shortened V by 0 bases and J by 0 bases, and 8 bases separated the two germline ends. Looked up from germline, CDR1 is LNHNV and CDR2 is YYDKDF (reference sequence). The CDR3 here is CATSRERTMNTEAFF. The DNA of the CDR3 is TGTGCCACCAGCAGAGAGAGGACAATGAACACTGAAGCTTTCTTT.

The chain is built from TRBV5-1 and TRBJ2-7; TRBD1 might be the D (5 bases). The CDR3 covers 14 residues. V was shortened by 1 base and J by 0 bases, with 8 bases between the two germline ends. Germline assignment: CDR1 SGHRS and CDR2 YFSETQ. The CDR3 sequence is CASSLQGTSYEQYF. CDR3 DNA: TGCGCCAGCAGCTTGCAGGGAACCTCCTACGAGCAGTACTTC.

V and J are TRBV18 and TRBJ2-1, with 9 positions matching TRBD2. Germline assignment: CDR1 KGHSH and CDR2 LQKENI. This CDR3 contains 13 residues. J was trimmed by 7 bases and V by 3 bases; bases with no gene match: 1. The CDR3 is CASSPSGRNEQFF. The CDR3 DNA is TGTGCCAGCTCACCTAGCGGGAGAAATGAGCAGTTCTTC.

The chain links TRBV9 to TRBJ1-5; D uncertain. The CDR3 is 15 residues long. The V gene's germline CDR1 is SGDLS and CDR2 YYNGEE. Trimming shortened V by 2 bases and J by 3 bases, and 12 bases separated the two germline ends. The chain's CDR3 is CASSVLGRINQPQHF. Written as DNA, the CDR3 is TGTGCCAGCAGCGTCCTGGGGAGGATCAATCAGCCCCAGCATTTT.

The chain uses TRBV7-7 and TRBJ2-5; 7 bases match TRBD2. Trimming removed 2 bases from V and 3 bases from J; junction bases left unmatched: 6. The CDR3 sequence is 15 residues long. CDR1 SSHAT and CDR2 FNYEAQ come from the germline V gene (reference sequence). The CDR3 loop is CASSLWEGTKETQYF. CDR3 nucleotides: TGTGCCAGCAGCTTATGGGAGGGGACTAAAGAGACCCAGTACTTC.

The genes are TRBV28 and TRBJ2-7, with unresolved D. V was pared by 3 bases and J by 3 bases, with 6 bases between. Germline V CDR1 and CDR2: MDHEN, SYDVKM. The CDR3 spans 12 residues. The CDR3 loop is CASSLFLYEQYF. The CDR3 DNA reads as TGTGCCAGCAGTTTGTTCCTCTACGAGCAGTACTTC.

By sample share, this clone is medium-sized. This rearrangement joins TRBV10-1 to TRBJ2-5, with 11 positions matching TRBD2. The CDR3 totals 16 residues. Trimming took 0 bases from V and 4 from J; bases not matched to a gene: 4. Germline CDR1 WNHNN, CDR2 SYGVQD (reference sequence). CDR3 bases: TGCGCCAGCAGTGAGTCACCTAGCGGGGGGCGAGAGACCCAGTACTTC. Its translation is CASSESPSGGRETQYF.

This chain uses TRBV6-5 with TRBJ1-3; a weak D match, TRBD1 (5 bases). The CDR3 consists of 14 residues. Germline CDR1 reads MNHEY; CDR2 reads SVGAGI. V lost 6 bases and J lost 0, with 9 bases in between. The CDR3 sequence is CASRRGVSGNTIYF. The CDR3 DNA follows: TGTGCCAGCAGGAGAGGGGTCTCTGGAAACACCATATATTTT.

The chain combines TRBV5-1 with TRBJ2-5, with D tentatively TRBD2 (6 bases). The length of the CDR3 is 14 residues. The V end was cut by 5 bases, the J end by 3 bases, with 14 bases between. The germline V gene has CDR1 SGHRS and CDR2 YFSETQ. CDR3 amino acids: CASSHPLAEETQYF. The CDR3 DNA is TGCGCCAGCAGTCACCCTTTAGCGGAAGAGACCCAGTACTTC.